This T cell receptor beta chain was sequenced for a study of blood T cell repertoires in COVID-19. Study as a whole: The United States, Italy and Spain supplied acute and convalescent COVID-19 samples. T cells, B-cell-depleted T cells, or PBMCs supplied cDNA or gDNA.

Per the original data handling: Cell counts per sample came from amplifying reference gene primers. Produced via immunoSEQ multiplex PCR; TCRdb's table is partial and in-frame only. V and J calls and clone size come straight from that table; D and trimming were deduced from the DNA. In the table there are 110,000 to 150,000 clones, about 87% of which are singletons. The CDR3 extends over 17 amino acids. Losses at the gene ends were 3 bases for V and 5 bases for J; bases not matched to a gene: 12. In germline, CDR1 is LNHDA, CDR2 SQIVND (reference sequence). The chain uses TRBV19 and TRBJ1-5; 8 bases match TRBD1. This clonotype originated in a woman aged 50 to 65 with acute or convalescent COVID-19. The specimen was peripheral blood. DNA for the CDR3: TGTGCCAGTAGTATGGGATCAGGGGGCCTAGGGGATCAGCCCCAGCATTTT. This sequence encodes CASSMGSGGLGDQPQHF.